The rows below give T cell receptor beta chains drawn from one sample of a study of blood T cell repertoires in COVID-19. Sequencing used immunoSEQ multiplex PCR; TCRdb keeps in-frame clones, though not all of them. The table shows roughly 400,000 clones, with around 87% occurring only once. Material: peripheral blood. These receptors were collected from a woman aged 60-75 years with COVID-19, enrolled during active disease. CDR3s include the opening cysteine and the closing phenylalanine or tryptophan. Each record gives: V gene, J gene, D gene, clone size, CDR3 DNA, CDR3 protein. A D gene is named only where the DNA matches it firmly. Rows may omit the clone size; those that give it use once, few, many or a size class.

V gene: TRBV19; J gene: TRBJ1-4; D gene: -; clone size: few; CDR3 DNA: TGTGCCAGTAGTGTTTCGTCAAGTGCGAGGAGACAGGACGAAAAACTGTTTTTT; CDR3 protein: CASSVSSSARRQDEKLFF
V gene: TRBV28; J gene: TRBJ1-2; D gene: -; clone size: -; CDR3 DNA: TGTGCCAGCACTCTTGTCGTCGGGGGTGGCTACACCTTC; CDR3 protein: CASTLVVGGGYTF
V gene: TRBV28; J gene: TRBJ1-5; D gene: -; clone size: few; CDR3 DNA: TGTGCCAGCCATAACCGGACACTCCAGCATTTT; CDR3 protein: CASHNRTLQHF
V gene: TRBV5-5; J gene: TRBJ2-1; D gene: -; clone size: -; CDR3 DNA: TGTGCCAGCAGCTTCTCACAGGGCTCCTACAATGAGCAGTTCTTC; CDR3 protein: CASSFSQGSYNEQFF
V gene: TRBV25-1; J gene: TRBJ1-2; D gene: -; clone size: -; CDR3 DNA: TGTGCCAGCAGTATCACTGACATCTATGGCTACACCTTC; CDR3 protein: CASSITDIYGYTF
V gene: TRBV7-2; J gene: TRBJ1-4; D gene: -; clone size: -; CDR3 DNA: TGTGCCAGCAGGGCCCGGACGACTACCTCTAATGAAAAACTGTTTTTT; CDR3 protein: CASRARTTTSNEKLFF
V gene: TRBV5-1; J gene: TRBJ2-2; D gene: -; clone size: once; CDR3 DNA: TGCGCCAGCAGTTCCGCGGAGGGGAGCACCGGGGAGCTGTTTTTT; CDR3 protein: CASSSAEGSTGELFF
V gene: TRBV29-1; J gene: TRBJ1-2; D gene: TRBD1; clone size: -; CDR3 DNA: TGCAGCGTTCAGGGGGCGGTAGACTATGGCTACACCTTC; CDR3 protein: CSVQGAVDYGYTF
V gene: TRBV11-3; J gene: TRBJ2-3; D gene: -; clone size: -; CDR3 DNA: TGTGCCAGCAGCCCCGGGACATCAGCAGATACGCAGTATTTT; CDR3 protein: CASSPGTSADTQYF
V gene: TRBV20-1; J gene: TRBJ2-3; D gene: TRBD2; clone size: -; CDR3 DNA: TGCAGTGCAAAGTTAGCGGGTACGCAGTATTTT; CDR3 protein: CSAKLAGTQYF
V gene: TRBV29-1; J gene: TRBJ1-2; D gene: TRBD1; clone size: -; CDR3 DNA: TGCAGCGTTGACCGGGACAGCTATGGCTACACCTTC; CDR3 protein: CSVDRDSYGYTF
V gene: TRBV19; J gene: TRBJ2-2; D gene: -; clone size: -; CDR3 DNA: TGTGCCAGTAGTAACACAGGGAATCGACTCACCGGGGAGCTGTTTTTT; CDR3 protein: CASSNTGNRLTGELFF
V gene: TRBV14; J gene: TRBJ1-2; D gene: TRBD1; clone size: -; CDR3 DNA: TGTGCCAGCAGCCAGGACCATCTCCCAGGGGGCGCGGGCTATGGCTACACCTTC; CDR3 protein: CASSQDHLPGGAGYGYTF
V gene: TRBV23-1; J gene: TRBJ2-3; D gene: -; clone size: few; CDR3 DNA: TGCGCCAGCAGTCGCAAACCCGGGACACACCGGGGAGATACGCAGTATTTT; CDR3 protein: CASSRKPGTHRGDTQYF
V gene: TRBV29-1; J gene: TRBJ2-1; D gene: TRBD1; clone size: -; CDR3 DNA: TGCAGCGTGAACAGGGGTAATGAGCAGTTCTTC; CDR3 protein: CSVNRGNEQFF
V gene: TRBV16; J gene: TRBJ1-1; D gene: -; clone size: -; CDR3 DNA: TGTGCCAGCAGCCAATCGGCGAACACTGAAGCTTTCTTT; CDR3 protein: CASSQSANTEAFF
V gene: TRBV5-4; J gene: TRBJ1-2; D gene: -; clone size: -; CDR3 DNA: TGTGCCAGCAGCTTGGTTACAGGGAATAGTGGCTACACCTTC; CDR3 protein: CASSLVTGNSGYTF
V gene: TRBV19; J gene: TRBJ1-4; D gene: -; clone size: -; CDR3 DNA: TGTGCCACCACGGAGCGGGTTGGAGAGGGAAAACTGTTTTTT; CDR3 protein: CATTERVGEGKLFF
V gene: TRBV11-2; J gene: TRBJ1-3; D gene: -; clone size: -; CDR3 DNA: TGTGCCAGCAGCTTAGAGACGGGGTCGGGAGGAAACACCATATATTTT; CDR3 protein: CASSLETGSGGNTIYF
V gene: TRBV29-1; J gene: TRBJ2-1; D gene: TRBD1; clone size: few; CDR3 DNA: TGCAGCGTGCCTTTCAGGGGGACCTACAATGAGCAGTTCTTC; CDR3 protein: CSVPFRGTYNEQFF
V gene: TRBV6-5; J gene: TRBJ2-3; D gene: TRBD2; clone size: -; CDR3 DNA: TGTGCCAGCAGTTACTCAAGGGGAGGGGATAAGACGACGCAGTATTTT; CDR3 protein: CASSYSRGGDKTTQYF
V gene: TRBV27; J gene: TRBJ1-5; D gene: -; clone size: -; CDR3 DNA: TGTGCCAGCAGTTTAGGCAGGGGACAGCCCCAGCATTTT; CDR3 protein: CASSLGRGQPQHF
V gene: TRBV7-3; J gene: TRBJ2-7; D gene: TRBD2; clone size: -; CDR3 DNA: TGTGCCAGCAGCCTAGTAGCGGGGTATTACGAGCAGTACTTC; CDR3 protein: CASSLVAGYYEQYF
V gene: TRBV5-4; J gene: TRBJ2-7; D gene: TRBD2; clone size: -; CDR3 DNA: TGTGCCAGCAGCTGGTTAGCGGGCGGAAGCTCCTACGAGCAGTACTTC; CDR3 protein: CASSWLAGGSSYEQYF
V gene: TRBV5-1; J gene: TRBJ2-7; D gene: TRBD1; clone size: -; CDR3 DNA: TGCGCCAGCAGCTTGGGATACCAGGGGGACGAGCAGTACTTC; CDR3 protein: CASSLGYQGDEQYF
V gene: TRBV7-8; J gene: TRBJ2-1; D gene: -; clone size: -; CDR3 DNA: TGTGCCAGCAGCCCCGACAACGGAGGCGAGCAGTTCTTC; CDR3 protein: CASSPDNGGEQFF
V gene: TRBV18; J gene: TRBJ2-1; D gene: TRBD1; clone size: -; CDR3 DNA: TGTGCCAGCTCACCATGGGACAGGGACTACAATGAGCAGTTCTTC; CDR3 protein: CASSPWDRDYNEQFF
V gene: TRBV20-1; J gene: TRBJ1-4; D gene: -; clone size: -; CDR3 DNA: TGCAGTGCTAGTATAGCAGAGAATGAAAAACTGTTTTTT; CDR3 protein: CSASIAENEKLFF
V gene: TRBV20-1; J gene: TRBJ2-5; D gene: TRBD1; clone size: -; CDR3 DNA: TGCAGTGCTAGTGTCGGACAGGGGTTGAAGACCCAGTACTTC; CDR3 protein: CSASVGQGLKTQYF
V gene: TRBV11-3; J gene: TRBJ2-7; D gene: TRBD2; clone size: -; CDR3 DNA: TGTGCCAGCAGCTCAGCGGGGGCCCCCGGGAACGAGCAGTACTTC; CDR3 protein: CASSSAGAPGNEQYF
V gene: TRBV7-9; J gene: TRBJ2-1; D gene: TRBD2; clone size: -; CDR3 DNA: TGTGCCAGCAGCGCGGGACTAGATACCAATGAGCAGTTCTTC; CDR3 protein: CASSAGLDTNEQFF
V gene: TRBV6-1; J gene: TRBJ1-5; D gene: TRBD1; clone size: -; CDR3 DNA: TGTGCCAGCAGTGGGGGACAGGGGACATCTCCATATAGCAATCAGCCCCAGCATTTT; CDR3 protein: CASSGGQGTSPYSNQPQHF
V gene: TRBV2; J gene: TRBJ2-7; D gene: -; clone size: -; CDR3 DNA: TGTGCCAGCAGTGATCAGGGCCCCTACGAGCAGTACTTC; CDR3 protein: CASSDQGPYEQYF
V gene: TRBV7-2; J gene: TRBJ2-1; D gene: -; clone size: -; CDR3 DNA: TGTGCCAGCAGCATAGAGGGGGATGAGCAGTTCTTC; CDR3 protein: CASSIEGDEQFF
V gene: TRBV6-5; J gene: TRBJ2-3; D gene: TRBD1; clone size: -; CDR3 DNA: TGTGCCAGCAGTCCCCGACAGGGACACACAGATACGCAGTATTTT; CDR3 protein: CASSPRQGHTDTQYF
V gene: TRBV14; J gene: TRBJ2-7; D gene: TRBD1; clone size: once; CDR3 DNA: TGTGCCAGCAGCTTACAGGGGCTTGGGTCCTACGAGCAGTACTTC; CDR3 protein: CASSLQGLGSYEQYF